This TCR beta chain was recovered during a study of T cell responses to AZD1222 COVID-19 vaccine. Across the whole study: Second-dose intervals near 4 or 12 weeks were combined. Points from the study as a whole: In a largely white British group with more females than males, clonal diversity was possibly underestimated.

The CDR3 loop spans 18 amino acids. V dropped 7 bases and J dropped 1; count of bases not matched to a gene: 16. CDR1 is LNHDA and CDR2 is SQIVND in the germline V gene (reference sequence). For this clone: The antigen remains undetermined.

Profiled with immunoSEQ multiplex PCR; TCRdb holds only in-frame clones, not every one. The sample contains around 140,000 clones, more than 80% of which appear only once. This specimen consisted of peripheral blood, obtained on day 0 of AZD1222 vaccination. This chain uses TRBV19 with TRBJ1-1, with TRBD1 identical over 9 bases. This clonotype originated in an adult in good health. The CDR3 nucleotides are TGTGCCAGTAAACACCATCGAAGGACAGGGGCGAGGAACACTGAAGCTTTCTTT. It yields the protein CASKHHRRTGARNTEAFF.